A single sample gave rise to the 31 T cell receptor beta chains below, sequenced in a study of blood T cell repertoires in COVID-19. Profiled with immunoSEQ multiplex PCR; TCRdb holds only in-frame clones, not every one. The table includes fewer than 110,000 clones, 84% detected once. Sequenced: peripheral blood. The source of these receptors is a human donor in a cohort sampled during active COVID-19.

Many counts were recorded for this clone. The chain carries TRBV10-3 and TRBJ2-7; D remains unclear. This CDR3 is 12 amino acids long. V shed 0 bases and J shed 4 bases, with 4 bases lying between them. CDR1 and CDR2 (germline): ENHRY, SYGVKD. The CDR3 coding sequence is TGTGCCATCAGTGAGTCGCGGTACGAGCAGTACTTC. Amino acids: CAISESRYEQYF.

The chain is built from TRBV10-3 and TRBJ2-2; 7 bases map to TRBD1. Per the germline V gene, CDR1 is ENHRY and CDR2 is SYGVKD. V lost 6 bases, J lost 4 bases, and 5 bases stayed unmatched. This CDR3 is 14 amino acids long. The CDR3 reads CAISPGQLTGELFF. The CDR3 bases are TGTGCCATCAGCCCGGGACAGCTCACCGGGGAGCTGTTTTTT.

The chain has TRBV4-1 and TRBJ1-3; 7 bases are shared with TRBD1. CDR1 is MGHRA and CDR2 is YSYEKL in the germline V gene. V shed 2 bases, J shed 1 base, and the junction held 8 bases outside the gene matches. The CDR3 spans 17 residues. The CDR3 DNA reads TGCGCCAGCAGCCAATACTACCCGGACAGGTCTGGAAACACCATATATTTT. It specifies CASSQYYPDRSGNTIYF.

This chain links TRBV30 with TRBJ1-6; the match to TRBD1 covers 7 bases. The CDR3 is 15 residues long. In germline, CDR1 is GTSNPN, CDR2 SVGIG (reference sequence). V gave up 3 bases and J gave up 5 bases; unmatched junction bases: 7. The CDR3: CAWSSTRGNNSPLHF. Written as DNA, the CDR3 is TGTGCCTGGAGCTCGACCAGGGGGAATAATTCACCCCTCCACTTT.

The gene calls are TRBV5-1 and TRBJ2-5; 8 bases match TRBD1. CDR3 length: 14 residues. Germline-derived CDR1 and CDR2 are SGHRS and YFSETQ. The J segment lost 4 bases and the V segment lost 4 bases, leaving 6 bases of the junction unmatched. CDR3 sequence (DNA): TGCGCCAGCAGCGTGACAGGGGCGGGAGAGACCCAGTACTTC. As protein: CASSVTGAGETQYF.

The DNA of the CDR3 is TGTGCCATCAGCCCCGCAGACTACGAGCAGTACTTC. This encodes CAISPADYEQYF. The chain has TRBV10-3 and TRBJ2-7; D unclear. CDR3 length: 12 amino acids. Germline V gene sequence: CDR1 ENHRY, CDR2 SYGVKD. V gave up 6 bases and J gave up 3 bases, with 9 bases separating them.

CDR3 sequence (DNA): TGTGCCAGCAGCCCCGCGGTAGGGGCCCAGCATTTT. Encoded protein: CASSPAVGAQHF. This sequence joins TRBV28 and TRBJ1-5, with D possibly being TRBD1 (5 bases). This CDR3 contains 12 residues. The V gene's germline CDR1 is MDHEN and CDR2 SYDVKM. Deletions cut 6 bases from V and 11 bases from J, with 14 bases between.

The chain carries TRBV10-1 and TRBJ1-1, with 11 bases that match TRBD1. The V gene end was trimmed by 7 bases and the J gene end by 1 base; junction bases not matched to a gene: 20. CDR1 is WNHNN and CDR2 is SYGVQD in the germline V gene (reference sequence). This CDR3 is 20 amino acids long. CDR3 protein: CASTAHNEDRGRVRNTEAFF. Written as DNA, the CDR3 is TGCGCCAGCACCGCCCACAACGAGGACAGGGGGCGCGTCCGGAACACTGAAGCTTTCTTT.

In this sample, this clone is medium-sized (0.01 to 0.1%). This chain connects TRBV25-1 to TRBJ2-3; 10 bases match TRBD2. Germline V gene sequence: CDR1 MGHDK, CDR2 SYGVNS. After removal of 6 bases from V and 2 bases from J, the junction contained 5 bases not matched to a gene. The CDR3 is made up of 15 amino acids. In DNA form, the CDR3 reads TGTGCCAGCAGCGGACTAGCGGAGACCACAGATACGCAGTATTTT. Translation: CASSGLAETTDTQYF.

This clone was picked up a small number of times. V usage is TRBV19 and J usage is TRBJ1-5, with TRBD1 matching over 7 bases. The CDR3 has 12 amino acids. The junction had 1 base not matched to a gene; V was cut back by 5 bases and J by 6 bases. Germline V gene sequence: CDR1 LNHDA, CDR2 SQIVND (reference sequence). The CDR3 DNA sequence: TGTGCCAGTAGTCAGGGGGTTCAGCCCCAGCATTTT. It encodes CASSQGVQPQHF.

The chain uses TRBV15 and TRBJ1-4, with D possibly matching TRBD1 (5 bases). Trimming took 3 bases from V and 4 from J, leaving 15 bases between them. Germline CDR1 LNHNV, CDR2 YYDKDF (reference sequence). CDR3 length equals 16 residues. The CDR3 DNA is TGTGCCACCAGCAGTCACAGGCCGAGTAATAATGAAAAACTGTTTTTT. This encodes CATSSHRPSNNEKLFF.

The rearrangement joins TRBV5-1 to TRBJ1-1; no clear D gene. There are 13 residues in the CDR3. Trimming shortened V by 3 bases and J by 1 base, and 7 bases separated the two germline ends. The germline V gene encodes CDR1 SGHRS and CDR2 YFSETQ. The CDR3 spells CASSYQENTEAFF. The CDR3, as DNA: TGCGCCAGCAGCTATCAGGAGAACACTGAAGCTTTCTTT.

CDR3: CATSDPLAVGSYNEQFF. The CDR3 region has the DNA TGTGCCACCAGTGACCCCCTAGCGGTAGGCTCCTACAATGAGCAGTTCTTC. The chain links TRBV24-1 to TRBJ2-1, with 7 bases identical to TRBD2. Germline V gives CDR1 KGHDR, CDR2 SFDVKD. The junction had 8 bases not matched to a gene; V was cut back by 4 bases and J by 0 bases. The CDR3 length is 17 residues.

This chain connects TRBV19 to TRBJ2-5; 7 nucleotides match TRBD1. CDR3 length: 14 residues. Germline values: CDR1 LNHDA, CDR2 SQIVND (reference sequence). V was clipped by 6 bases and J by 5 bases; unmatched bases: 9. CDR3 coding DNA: TGTGCCAGTAGCGATGACAGGGCGAGGGAGACCCAGTACTTC. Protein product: CASSDDRARETQYF.

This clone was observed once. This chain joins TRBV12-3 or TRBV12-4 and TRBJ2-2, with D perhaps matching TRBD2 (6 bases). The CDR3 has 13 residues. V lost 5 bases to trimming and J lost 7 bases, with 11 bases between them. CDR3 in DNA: TGTGCCAGCAGTGAGACTAGTTTCGGGGAGCTGTTTTTT. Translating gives CASSETSFGELFF.

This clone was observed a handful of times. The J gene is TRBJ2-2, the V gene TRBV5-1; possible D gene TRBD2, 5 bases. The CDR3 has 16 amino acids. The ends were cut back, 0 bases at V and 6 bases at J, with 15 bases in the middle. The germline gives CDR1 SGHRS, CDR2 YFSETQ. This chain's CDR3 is CASSLGATRGSGELFF. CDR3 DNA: TGCGCCAGCAGCTTGGGGGCTACCCGAGGGTCCGGGGAGCTGTTTTTT.

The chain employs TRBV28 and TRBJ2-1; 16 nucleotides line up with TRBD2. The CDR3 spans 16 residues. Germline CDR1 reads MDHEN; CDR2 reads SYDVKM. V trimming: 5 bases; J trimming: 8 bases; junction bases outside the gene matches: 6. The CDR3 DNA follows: TGTGCCAGCAGTATGGGACTAGCGGGAGGGCCTTATGAGCAGTTCTTC. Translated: CASSMGLAGGPYEQFF.

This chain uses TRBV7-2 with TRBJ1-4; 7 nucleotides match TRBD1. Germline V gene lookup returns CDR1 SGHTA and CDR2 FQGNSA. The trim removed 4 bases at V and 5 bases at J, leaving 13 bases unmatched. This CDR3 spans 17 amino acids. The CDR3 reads CASSSRGPQGTNEKLFF. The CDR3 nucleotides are TGTGCCAGCAGCTCGAGGGGGCCGCAGGGGACGAATGAAAAACTGTTTTTT.

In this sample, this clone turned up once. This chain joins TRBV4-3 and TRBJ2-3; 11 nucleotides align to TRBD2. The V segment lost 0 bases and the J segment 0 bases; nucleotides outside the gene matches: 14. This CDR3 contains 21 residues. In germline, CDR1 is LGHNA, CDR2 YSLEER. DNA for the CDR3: TGCGCCAGCAGCCAAGAAATCCCACTAGCGGGAGTCATAGCTAGCACAGATACGCAGTATTTT. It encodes CASSQEIPLAGVIASTDTQYF.

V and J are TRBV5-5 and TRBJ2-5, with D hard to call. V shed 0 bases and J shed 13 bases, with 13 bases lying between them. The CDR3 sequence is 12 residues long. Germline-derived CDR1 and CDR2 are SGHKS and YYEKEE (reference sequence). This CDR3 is CASSLDVGPRYF. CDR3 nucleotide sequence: TGTGCCAGCAGCTTGGATGTTGGGCCCCGGTACTTC.

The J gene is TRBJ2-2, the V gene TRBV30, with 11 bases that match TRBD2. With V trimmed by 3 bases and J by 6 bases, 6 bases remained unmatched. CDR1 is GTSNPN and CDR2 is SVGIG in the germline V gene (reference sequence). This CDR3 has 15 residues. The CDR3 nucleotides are TGTGCCTGGAGGGCCGGGACTAGCGGCCCCGGGGAGCTGTTTTTT. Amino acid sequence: CAWRAGTSGPGELFF.

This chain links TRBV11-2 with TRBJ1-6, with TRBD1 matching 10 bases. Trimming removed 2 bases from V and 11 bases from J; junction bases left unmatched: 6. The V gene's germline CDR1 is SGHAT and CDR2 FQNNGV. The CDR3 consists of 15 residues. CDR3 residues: CASSLRGQGTAPLHF. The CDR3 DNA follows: TGTGCCAGCAGCTTAAGGGGACAGGGGACAGCACCCCTCCACTTT. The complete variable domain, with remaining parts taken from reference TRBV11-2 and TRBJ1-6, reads EAGVAQSPRYKIIEKRQSVAFWCNPISGHATLYWYQQILGQGPKLLIQFQNNGVVDDSQLPKDRFSAERLKGVDSTLKIQPAKLEDSAVYLCASSLRGQGTAPLHFGNGTRLTVT.

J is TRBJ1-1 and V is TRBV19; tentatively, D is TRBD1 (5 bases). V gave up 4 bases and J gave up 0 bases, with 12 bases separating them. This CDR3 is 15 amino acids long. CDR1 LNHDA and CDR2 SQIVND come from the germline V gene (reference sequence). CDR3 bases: TGTGCCAGTAGTACAGGGTCGGGTTTGAACACTGAAGCTTTCTTT. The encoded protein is CASSTGSGLNTEAFF.

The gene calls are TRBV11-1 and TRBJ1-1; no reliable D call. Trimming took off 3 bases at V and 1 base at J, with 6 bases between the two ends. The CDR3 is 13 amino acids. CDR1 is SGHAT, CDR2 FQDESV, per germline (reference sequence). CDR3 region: CASSFAGNTEAFF. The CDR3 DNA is TGTGCCAGCAGCTTCGCAGGGAACACTGAAGCTTTCTTT.

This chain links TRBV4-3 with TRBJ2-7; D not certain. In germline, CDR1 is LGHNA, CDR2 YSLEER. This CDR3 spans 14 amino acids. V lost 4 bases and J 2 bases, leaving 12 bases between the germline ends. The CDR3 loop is CASSPAGQTYEQYF. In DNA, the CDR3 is TGCGCCAGCAGCCCGGCAGGCCAAACCTACGAGCAGTACTTC.

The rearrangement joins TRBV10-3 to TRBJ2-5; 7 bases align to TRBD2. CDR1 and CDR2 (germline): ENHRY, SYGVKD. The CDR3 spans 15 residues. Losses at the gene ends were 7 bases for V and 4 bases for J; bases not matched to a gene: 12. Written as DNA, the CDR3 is TGTGCCATCACCAAGGGAGGGAGGTTCGGAGAGACCCAGTACTTC. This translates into CAITKGGRFGETQYF.

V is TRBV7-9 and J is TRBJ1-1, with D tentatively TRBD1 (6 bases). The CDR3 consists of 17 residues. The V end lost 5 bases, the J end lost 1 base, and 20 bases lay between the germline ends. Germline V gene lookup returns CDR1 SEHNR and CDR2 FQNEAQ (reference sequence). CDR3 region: CASSPQQGGAANTEAFF. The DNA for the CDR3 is TGTGCCAGCAGCCCACAACAGGGAGGGGCGGCGAACACTGAAGCTTTCTTT.

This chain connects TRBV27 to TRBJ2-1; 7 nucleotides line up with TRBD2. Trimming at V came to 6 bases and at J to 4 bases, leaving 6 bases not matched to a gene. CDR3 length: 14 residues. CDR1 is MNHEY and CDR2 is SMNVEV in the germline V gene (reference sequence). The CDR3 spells CASRLAGVYNEQFF. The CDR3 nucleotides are TGTGCCAGCAGGTTAGCGGGTGTATACAATGAGCAGTTCTTC.

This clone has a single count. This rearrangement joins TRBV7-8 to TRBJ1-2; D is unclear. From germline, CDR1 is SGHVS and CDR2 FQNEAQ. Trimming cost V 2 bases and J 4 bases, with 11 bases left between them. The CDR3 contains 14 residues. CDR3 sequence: CASSLKQKRYGYTF. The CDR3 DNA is TGTGCCAGCAGCTTAAAACAGAAACGCTATGGCTACACCTTC.

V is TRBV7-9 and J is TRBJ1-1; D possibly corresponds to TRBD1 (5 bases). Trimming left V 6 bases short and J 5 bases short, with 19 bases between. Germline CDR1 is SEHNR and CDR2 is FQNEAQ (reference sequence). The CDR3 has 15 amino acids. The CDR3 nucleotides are TGTGCCAGCAGATCGGTGAGTGGGGCTGGGACTGAAGCTTTCTTT. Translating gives CASRSVSGAGTEAFF.

CDR3 protein: CASSANRGTINTGELFF. The CDR3, as DNA: TGTGCCAGCAGCGCAAACAGGGGGACGATTAACACCGGGGAGCTGTTTTTT. The rearrangement uses TRBV28 and TRBJ2-2; 8 bases are shared with TRBD1. The CDR3 runs 17 residues. Germline assignment: CDR1 MDHEN and CDR2 SYDVKM. The V gene end was trimmed by 6 bases and the J gene end by 2 bases; junction bases not matched to a gene: 11.